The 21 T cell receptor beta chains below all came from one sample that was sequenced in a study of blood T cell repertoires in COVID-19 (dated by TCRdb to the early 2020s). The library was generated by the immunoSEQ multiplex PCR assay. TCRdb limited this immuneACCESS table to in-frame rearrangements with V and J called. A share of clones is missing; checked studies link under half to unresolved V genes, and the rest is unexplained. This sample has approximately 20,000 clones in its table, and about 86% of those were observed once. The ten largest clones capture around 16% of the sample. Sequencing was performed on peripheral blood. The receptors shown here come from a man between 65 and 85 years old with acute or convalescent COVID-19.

CDR3 region: CASSLASGGTDTQYF. For the CDR3, the DNA is TGCGCCAGCAGCTTGGCCTCAGGGGGCACAGATACGCAGTATTTT. The chain joins TRBV5-1 to TRBJ2-3; perhaps TRBD1 as D (6 bases). CDR1 SGHRS and CDR2 YFSETQ come from the germline V gene. The length of the CDR3 is 15 residues. V was pared by 0 bases and J by 1 base, with 9 bases between.

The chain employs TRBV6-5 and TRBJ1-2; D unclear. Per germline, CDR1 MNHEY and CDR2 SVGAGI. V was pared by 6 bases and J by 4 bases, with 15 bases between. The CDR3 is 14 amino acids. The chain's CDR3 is CASSSFGDGYGYTF. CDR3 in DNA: TGTGCCAGCAGCTCCTTCGGGGATGGCTATGGCTACACCTTC.

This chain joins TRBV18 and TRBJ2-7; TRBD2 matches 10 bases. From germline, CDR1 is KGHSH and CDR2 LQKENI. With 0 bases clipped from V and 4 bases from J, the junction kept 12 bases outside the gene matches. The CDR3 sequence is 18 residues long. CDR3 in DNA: TGTGCCAGCTCACCACCAACCCAAAATAGCGGGAGGTGGTACGAGCAGTACTTC. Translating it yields CASSPPTQNSGRWYEQYF.

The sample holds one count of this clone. For the CDR3, the DNA is TGCGCCAGCAGCTGGGACAGGCAGAGAGGGGGGCAGTTCTTC. Residues: CASSWDRQRGGQFF. The V and J genes are TRBV5-1 and TRBJ2-1, with 8 bases lining up with TRBD1. The CDR3 covers 14 residues. Germline CDR1 is SGHRS and CDR2 is YFSETQ. V was clipped by 3 bases and J by 12 bases; unmatched bases: 11.

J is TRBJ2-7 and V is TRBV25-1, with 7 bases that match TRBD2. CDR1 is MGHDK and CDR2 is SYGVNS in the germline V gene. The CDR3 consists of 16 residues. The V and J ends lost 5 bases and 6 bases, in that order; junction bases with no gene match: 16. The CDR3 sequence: CASSQGRDSLYGEQYF. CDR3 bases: TGTGCCAGCAGTCAAGGGAGGGACTCTCTCTACGGCGAGCAGTACTTC.

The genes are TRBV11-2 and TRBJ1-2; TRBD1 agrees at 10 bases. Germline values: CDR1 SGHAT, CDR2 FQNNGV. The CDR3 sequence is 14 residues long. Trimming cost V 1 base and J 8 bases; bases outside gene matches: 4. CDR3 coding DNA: TGTGCCAGCAGCTTAGCCGGGACAGGGGTAGGCTACACCTTC. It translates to CASSLAGTGVGYTF.

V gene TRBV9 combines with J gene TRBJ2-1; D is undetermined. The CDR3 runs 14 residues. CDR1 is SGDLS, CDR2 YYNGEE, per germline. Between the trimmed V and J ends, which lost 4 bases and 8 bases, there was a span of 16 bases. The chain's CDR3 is CASSRPGGIDEQFF. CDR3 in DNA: TGTGCCAGCAGCCGGCCGGGTGGTATCGATGAGCAGTTCTTC. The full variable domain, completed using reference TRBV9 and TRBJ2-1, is DSGVTQTPKHLITATGQRVTLRCSPRSGDLSVYWYQQSLDQGLQFLIQYYNGEERAKGNILERFSAQQFPDLHSELNLSSLELGDSALYFCASSRPGGIDEQFFGPGTRLTVL.

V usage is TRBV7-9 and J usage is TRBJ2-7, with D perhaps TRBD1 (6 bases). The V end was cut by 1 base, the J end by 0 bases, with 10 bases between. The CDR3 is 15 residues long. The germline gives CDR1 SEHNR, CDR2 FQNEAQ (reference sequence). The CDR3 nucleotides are TGTGCCAGCAGCTTAGGGGACACTATCTCCTACGAGCAGTACTTC. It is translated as CASSLGDTISYEQYF. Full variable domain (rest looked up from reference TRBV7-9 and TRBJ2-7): DTGVSQNPRHKITKRGQNVTFRCDPISEHNRLYWYRQTLGQGPEFLTYFQNEAQLEKSRLLSDRFSAERPKGSFSTLEIQRTEQGDSAMYLCASSLGDTISYEQYFGPGTRLTVT.

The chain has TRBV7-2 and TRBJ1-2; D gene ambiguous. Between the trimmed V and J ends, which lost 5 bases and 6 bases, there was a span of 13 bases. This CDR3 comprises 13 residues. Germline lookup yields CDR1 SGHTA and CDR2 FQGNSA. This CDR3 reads CASSPQAPDGYTF. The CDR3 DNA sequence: TGTGCCAGCAGCCCCCAGGCCCCCGATGGCTACACCTTC.

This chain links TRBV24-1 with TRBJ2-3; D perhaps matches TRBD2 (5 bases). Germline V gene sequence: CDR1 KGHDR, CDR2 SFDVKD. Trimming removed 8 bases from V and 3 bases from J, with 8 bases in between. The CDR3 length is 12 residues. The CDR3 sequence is CATKDSTDTQYF. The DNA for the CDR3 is TGTGCCACCAAGGACTCTACAGATACGCAGTATTTT.

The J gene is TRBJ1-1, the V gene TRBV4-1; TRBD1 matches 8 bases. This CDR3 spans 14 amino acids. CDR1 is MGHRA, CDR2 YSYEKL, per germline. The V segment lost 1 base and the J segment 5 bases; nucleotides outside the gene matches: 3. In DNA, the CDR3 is TGCGCCAGCAGCCAAGGACAGGGGAGGACTGAAGCTTTCTTT. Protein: CASSQGQGRTEAFF.

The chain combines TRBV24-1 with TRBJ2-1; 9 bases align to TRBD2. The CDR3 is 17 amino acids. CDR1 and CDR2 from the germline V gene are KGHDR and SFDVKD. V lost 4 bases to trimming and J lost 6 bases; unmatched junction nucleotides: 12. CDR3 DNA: TGTGCCACCAGTGAGGCGGGGGGGGCCTTAGGGAGCAATGAGCAGTTCTTC. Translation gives CATSEAGGALGSNEQFF.

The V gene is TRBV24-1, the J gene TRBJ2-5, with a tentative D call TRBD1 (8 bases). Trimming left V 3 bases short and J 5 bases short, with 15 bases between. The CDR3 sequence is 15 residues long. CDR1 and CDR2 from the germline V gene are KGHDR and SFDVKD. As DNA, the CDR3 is TGTGCCACCAGTGATCGGACAGGGCGGGGGGAGACCCAGTACTTC. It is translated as CATSDRTGRGETQYF.

The CDR3 DNA is TGTGCCAGCAGTTACCATAGGAACAGTAACACTGAAGCTTTCTTT. Translation: CASSYHRNSNTEAFF. J is TRBJ1-1 and V is TRBV6-5, with unresolved D. CDR3 length: 15 amino acids. From germline, CDR1 is MNHEY and CDR2 SVGAGI. V was shortened by 2 bases and J by 2 bases, with 12 bases between the two germline ends.

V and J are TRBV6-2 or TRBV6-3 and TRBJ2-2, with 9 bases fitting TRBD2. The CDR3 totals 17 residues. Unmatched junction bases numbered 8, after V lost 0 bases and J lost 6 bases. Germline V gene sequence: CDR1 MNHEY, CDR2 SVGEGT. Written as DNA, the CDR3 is TGTGCCAGCAGTTACTCGAAGTCGGGACTAGCTGCCGGGGAGCTGTTTTTT. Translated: CASSYSKSGLAAGELFF.

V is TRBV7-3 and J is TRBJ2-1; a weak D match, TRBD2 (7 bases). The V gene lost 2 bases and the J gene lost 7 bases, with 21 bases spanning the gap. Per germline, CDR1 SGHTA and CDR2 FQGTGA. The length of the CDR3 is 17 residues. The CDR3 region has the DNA TGTGCCAGCAGCTTAGGGTCACGGGGGGCGGGTAGGAATGAGCAGTTCTTC. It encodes CASSLGSRGAGRNEQFF.

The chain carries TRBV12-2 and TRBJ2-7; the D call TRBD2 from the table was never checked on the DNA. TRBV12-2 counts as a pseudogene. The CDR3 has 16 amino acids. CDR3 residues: CASRRQTSPRPYEQYF. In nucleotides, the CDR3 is TGTGCAAGTCGCCGCCAGACTAGCCCGCGTCCTTACGAGCAGTACTTC.

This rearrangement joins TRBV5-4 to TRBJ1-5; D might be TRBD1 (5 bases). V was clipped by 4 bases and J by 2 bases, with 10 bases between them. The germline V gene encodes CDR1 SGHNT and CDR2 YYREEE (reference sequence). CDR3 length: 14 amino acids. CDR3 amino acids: CASSLTGGNQPQHF. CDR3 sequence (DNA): TGTGCCAGCAGCCTTACGGGGGGCAATCAGCCCCAGCATTTT. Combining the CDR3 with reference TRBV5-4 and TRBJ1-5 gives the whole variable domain ETGVTQSPTHLIKTRGQQVTLRCSSQSGHNTVSWYQQALGQGPQFIFQYYREEENGRGNFPPRFSGLQFPNYSSELNVNALELDDSALYLCASSLTGGNQPQHFGDGTRLSIL.

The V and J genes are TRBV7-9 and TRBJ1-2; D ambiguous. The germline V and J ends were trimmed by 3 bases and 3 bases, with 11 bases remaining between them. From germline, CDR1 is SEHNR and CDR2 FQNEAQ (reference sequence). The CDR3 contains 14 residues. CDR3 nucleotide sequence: TGTGCCAGCAGCTTTTTCACCTCGGACTATGGCTACACCTTC. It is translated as CASSFFTSDYGYTF.

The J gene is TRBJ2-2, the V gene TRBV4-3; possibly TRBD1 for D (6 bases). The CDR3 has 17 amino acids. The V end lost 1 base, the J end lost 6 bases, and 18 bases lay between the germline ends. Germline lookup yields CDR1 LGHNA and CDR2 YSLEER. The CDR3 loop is CASSQGVTGLVAGELFF. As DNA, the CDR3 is TGCGCCAGCAGCCAAGGGGTCACAGGGTTGGTCGCCGGGGAGCTGTTTTTT.

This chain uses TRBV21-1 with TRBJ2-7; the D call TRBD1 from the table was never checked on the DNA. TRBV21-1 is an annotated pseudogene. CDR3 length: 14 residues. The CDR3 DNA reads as TGTGCCAGCAGCAAAATCGACACCGCCTACGAGCAGTACTTC. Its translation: CASSKIDTAYEQYF.